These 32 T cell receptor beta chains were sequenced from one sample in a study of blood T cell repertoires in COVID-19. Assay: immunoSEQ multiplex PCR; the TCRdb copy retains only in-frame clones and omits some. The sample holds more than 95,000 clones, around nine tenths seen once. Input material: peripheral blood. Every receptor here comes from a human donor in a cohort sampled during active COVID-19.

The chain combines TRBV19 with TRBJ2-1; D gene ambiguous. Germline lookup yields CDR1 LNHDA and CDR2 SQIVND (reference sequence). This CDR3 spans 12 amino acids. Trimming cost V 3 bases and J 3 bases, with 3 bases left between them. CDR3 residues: CASSIFYNEQFF. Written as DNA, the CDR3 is TGTGCCAGTAGTATCTTCTACAATGAGCAGTTCTTC.

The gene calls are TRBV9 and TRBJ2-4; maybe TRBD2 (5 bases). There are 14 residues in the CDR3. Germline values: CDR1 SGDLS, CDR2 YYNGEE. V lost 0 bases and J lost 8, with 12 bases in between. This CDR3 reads CASSVAGGPDIQYF. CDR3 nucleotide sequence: TGTGCCAGCAGCGTAGCCGGCGGGCCGGACATTCAGTACTTC.

CDR3 sequence reads: CASSTPGNTAFF. CDR3 nucleotides: TGTGCCAGCAGCACCCCGGGAAACACAGCTTTCTTT. The V and J genes are TRBV7-3 and TRBJ1-1, with unresolved D. CDR3 length: 12 amino acids. Between the trimmed V and J ends, which lost 5 bases and 10 bases, there was a span of 14 bases. Per germline, CDR1 SGHTA and CDR2 FQGTGA.

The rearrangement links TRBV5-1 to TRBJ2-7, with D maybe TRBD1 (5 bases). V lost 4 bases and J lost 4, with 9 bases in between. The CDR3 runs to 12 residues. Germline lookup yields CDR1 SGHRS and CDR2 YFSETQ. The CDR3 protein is CASSPNRYEQYF. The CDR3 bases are TGCGCCAGCAGCCCTAACAGGTACGAGCAGTACTTC.

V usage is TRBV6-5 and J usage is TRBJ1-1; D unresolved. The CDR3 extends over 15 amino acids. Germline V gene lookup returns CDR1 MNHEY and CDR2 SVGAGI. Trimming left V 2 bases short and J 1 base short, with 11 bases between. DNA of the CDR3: TGTGCCAGCAGTTACGCGGGTTGGGGGAACACTGAAGCTTTCTTT. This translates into CASSYAGWGNTEAFF.

The CDR3 coding sequence is TGTGCCAGCAGCTTCATTACAAACCGAGGGGGAAACACCATATATTTT. It translates to CASSFITNRGGNTIYF. The chain combines TRBV13 with TRBJ1-3, with unresolved D. Deletions cut 3 bases from V and 4 bases from J, with 16 bases between. Germline CDR1 and CDR2: PRHDT and FYEKMQ (reference sequence). The CDR3 runs to 16 residues.

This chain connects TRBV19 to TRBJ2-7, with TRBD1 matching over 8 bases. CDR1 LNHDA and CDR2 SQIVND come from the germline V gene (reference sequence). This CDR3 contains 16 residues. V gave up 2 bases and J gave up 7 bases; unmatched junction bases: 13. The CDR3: CASSIRTGWSSGEQYF. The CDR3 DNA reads TGTGCCAGTAGTATACGGACAGGGTGGTCGTCCGGGGAGCAGTACTTC.

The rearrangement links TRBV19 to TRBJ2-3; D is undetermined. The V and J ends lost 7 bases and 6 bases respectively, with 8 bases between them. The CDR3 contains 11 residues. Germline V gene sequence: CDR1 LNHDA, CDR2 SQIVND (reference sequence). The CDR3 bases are TGTGCCAGTACCCACTCCGATACGCAGTATTTT. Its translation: CASTHSDTQYF.

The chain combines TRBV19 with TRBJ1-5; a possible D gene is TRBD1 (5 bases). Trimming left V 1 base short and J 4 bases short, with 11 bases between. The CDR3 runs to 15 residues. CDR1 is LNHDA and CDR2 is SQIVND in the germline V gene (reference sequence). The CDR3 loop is CASSIGGGNNQPQHF. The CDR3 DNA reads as TGTGCCAGTAGTATAGGGGGGGGGAATAATCAGCCCCAGCATTTT. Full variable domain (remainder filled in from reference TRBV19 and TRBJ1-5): DGGITQSPKYLFRKEGQNVTLSCEQNLNHDAMYWYRQDPGQGLRLIYYSQIVNDFQKGDIAEGYSVSREKKESFPLTVTSAQKNPTAFYLCASSIGGGNNQPQHFGDGTRLSIL.

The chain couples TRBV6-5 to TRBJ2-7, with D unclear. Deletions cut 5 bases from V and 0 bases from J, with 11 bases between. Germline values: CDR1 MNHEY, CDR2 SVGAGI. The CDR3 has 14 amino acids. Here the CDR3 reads CASSLLAYSYEQYF. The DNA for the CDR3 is TGTGCCAGCAGTCTACTCGCGTACTCCTACGAGCAGTACTTC.

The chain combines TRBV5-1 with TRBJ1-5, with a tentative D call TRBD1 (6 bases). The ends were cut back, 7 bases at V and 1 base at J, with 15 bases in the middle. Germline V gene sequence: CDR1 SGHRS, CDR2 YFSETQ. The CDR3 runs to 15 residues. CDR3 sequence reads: CASSKGVGSNQPQHF. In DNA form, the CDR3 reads TGCGCCAGCTCAAAGGGGGTAGGGAGCAATCAGCCCCAGCATTTT.

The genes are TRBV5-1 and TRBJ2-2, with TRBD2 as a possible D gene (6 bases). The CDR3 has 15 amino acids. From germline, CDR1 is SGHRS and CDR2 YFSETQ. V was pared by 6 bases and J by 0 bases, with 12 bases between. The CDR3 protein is CASTEGRTNTGELFF. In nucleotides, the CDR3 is TGCGCCAGCACGGAGGGGAGAACGAACACCGGGGAGCTGTTTTTT.

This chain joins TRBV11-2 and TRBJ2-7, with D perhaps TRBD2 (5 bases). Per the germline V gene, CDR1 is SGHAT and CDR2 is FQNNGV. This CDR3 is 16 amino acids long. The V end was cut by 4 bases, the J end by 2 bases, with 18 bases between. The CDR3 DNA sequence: TGTGCCAGCAGCTCCCCAGGACTCTCTACAACCTACGAGCAGTACTTC. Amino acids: CASSSPGLSTTYEQYF.

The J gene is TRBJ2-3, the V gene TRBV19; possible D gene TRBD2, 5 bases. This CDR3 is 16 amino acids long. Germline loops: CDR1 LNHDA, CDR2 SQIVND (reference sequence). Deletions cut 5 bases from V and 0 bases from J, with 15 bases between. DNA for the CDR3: TGTGCCAGTAGTGTTAGTCCGGGGAACAGCACAGATACGCAGTATTTT. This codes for CASSVSPGNSTDTQYF.

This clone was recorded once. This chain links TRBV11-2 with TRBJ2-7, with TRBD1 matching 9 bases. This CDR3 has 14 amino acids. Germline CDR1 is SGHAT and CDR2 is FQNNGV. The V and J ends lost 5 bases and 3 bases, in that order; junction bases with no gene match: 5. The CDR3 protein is CASSRATGGYEQYF. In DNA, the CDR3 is TGTGCCAGCAGCCGGGCGACAGGGGGCTACGAGCAGTACTTC.

CDR3 nucleotide sequence: TGTGCCAGCTCACCACCTAGCCCGACTGGTGAAAAACTGTTTTTT. Protein sequence: CASSPPSPTGEKLFF. The rearrangement links TRBV18 to TRBJ1-4; D unclear. V was shortened by 0 bases and J by 7 bases, with 12 bases between the two germline ends. This CDR3 contains 15 residues. CDR1 is KGHSH, CDR2 LQKENI, per germline.

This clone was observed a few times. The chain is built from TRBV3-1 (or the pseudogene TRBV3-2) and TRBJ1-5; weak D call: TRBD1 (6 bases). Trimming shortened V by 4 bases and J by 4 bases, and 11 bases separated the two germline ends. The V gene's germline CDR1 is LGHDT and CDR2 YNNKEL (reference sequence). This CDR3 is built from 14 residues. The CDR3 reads CASSRRGTNQPQHF. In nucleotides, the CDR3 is TGTGCCAGCAGCCGCAGGGGAACTAATCAGCCCCAGCATTTT.

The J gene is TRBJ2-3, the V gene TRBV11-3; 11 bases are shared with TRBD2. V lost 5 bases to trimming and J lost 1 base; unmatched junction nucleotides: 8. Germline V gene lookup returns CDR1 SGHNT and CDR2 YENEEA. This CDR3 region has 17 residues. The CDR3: CASSLTLAGARTDTQYF. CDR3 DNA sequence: TGTGCCAGCAGCCTTACACTAGCGGGGGCCCGCACAGATACGCAGTATTTT.

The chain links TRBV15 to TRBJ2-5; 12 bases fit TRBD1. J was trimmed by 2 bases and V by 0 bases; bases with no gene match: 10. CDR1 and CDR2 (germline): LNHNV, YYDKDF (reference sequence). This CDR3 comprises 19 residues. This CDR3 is CATSREGTGGSGRQETQYF. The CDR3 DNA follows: TGTGCCACCAGCAGAGAAGGGACAGGGGGCTCGGGGCGGCAAGAGACCCAGTACTTC.

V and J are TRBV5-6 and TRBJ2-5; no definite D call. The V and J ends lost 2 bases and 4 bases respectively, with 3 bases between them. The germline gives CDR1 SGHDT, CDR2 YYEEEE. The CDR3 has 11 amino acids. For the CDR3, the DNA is TGTGCCAGCAGCTTCCGAGAGACCCAGTACTTC. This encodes CASSFRETQYF.

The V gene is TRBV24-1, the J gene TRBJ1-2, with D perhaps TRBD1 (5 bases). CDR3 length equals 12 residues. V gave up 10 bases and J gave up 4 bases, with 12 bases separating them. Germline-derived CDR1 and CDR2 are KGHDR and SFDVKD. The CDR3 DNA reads TGTGCCACATCAGGGAATGGCTATGGCTACACCTTC. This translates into CATSGNGYGYTF.

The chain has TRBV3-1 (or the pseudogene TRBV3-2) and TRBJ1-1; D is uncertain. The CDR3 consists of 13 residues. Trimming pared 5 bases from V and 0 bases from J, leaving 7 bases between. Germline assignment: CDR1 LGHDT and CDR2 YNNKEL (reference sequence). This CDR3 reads CASSTQVNTEAFF. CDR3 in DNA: TGTGCCAGCAGCACCCAGGTGAACACTGAAGCTTTCTTT.

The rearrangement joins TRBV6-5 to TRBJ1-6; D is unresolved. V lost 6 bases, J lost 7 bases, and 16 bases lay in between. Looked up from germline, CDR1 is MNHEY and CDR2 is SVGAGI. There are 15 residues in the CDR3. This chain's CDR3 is CASRPERGPNSPLHF. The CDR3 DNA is TGTGCCAGCAGACCCGAGAGAGGGCCGAATTCACCCCTCCACTTT.

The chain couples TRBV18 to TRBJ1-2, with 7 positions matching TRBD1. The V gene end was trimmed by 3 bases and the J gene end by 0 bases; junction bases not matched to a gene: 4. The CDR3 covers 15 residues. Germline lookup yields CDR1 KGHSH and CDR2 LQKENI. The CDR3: CASSPTGPANYGYTF. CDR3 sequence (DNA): TGTGCCAGCTCACCGACAGGGCCAGCTAACTATGGCTACACCTTC.

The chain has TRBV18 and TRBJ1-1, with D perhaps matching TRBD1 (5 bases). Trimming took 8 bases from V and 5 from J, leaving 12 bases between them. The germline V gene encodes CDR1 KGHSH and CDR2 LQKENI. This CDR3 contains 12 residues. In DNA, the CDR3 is TGTGCCAGCCTCGCGGGGGGGACTGAAGCTTTCTTT. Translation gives CASLAGGTEAFF.

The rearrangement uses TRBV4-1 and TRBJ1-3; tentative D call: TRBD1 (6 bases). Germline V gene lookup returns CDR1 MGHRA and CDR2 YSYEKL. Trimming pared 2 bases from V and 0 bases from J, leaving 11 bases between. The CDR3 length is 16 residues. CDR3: CASSQKGVTSGNTIYF. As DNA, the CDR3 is TGCGCCAGCAGCCAAAAGGGGGTTACCTCTGGAAACACCATATATTTT.

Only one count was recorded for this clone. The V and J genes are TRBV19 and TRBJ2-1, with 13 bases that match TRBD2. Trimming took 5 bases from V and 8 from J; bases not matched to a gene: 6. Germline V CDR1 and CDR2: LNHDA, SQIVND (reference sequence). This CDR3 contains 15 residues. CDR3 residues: CASSLGTSGKDEQFF. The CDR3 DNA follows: TGTGCCAGTAGTCTGGGGACTAGCGGGAAAGATGAGCAGTTCTTC.

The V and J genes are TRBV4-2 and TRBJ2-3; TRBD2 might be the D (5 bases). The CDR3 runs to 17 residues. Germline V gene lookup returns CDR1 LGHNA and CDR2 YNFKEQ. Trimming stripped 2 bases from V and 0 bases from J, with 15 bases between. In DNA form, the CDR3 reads TGTGCCAGCAGCCAACCCCTAAGCGGTTTTAGCACAGATACGCAGTATTTT. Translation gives CASSQPLSGFSTDTQYF.

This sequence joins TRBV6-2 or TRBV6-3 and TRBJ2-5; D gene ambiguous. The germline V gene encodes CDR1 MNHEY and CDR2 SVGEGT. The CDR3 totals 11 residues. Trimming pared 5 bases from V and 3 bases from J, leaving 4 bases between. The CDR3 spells CASSPKETQYF. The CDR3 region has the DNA TGTGCCAGCAGTCCCAAAGAGACCCAGTACTTC.

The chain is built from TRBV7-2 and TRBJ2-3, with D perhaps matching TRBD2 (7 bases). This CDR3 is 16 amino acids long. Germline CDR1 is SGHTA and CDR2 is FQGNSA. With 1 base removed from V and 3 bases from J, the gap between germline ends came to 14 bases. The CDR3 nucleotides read TGTGCCAGCAGCTTAGGTCGAAGGGGGGGGACAGATACGCAGTATTTT. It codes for CASSLGRRGGTDTQYF. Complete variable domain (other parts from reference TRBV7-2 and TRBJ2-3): GAGVSQSPSNKVTEKGKDVELRCDPISGHTALYWYRQSLGQGLEFLIYFQGNSAPDKSGLPSDRFSAERTGGSVSTLTIQRTQQEDSAVYLCASSLGRRGGTDTQYFGPGTRLTVL.

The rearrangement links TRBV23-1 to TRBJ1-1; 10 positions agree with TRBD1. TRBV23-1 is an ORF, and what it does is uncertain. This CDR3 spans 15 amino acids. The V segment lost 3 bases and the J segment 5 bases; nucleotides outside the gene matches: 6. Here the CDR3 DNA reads TGCGCCAGCAGTCAGCCCGACAGGGGGCAAACTGAAGCTTTCTTT. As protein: CASSQPDRGQTEAFF.

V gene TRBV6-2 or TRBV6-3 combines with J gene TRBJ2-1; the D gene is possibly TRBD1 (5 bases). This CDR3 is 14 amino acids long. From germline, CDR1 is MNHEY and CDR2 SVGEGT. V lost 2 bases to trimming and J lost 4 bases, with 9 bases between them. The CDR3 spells CASSYDSLYNEQFF. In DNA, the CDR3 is TGTGCCAGCAGTTACGACAGCCTTTACAATGAGCAGTTCTTC.